These 26 T cell receptor beta chains came from one sample sequenced in a study of cytomegalovirus exposure and HLA in healthy donors. The PCR made use of 60 Vbeta and 13 Jbeta primers. Only in-frame clones appear in the TCRdb table, and some are missing; sequencing was by immunoSEQ multiplex PCR. The table records approximately 120,000 clones, 74% of them present only once. The material sequenced was PBMCs. These receptors were taken from a human donor in good health.

V gene TRBV5-1 combines with J gene TRBJ2-2, with 9 bases identical to TRBD2. V lost 0 bases, J lost 2 bases, and 5 bases stayed unmatched. CDR3 length equals 17 residues. Germline V gene sequence: CDR1 SGHRS, CDR2 YFSETQ. The CDR3 bases are TGCGCCAGCAGCTTGGACCGAGCGGGAGGAAACACCGGGGAGCTGTTTTTT. This codes for CASSLDRAGGNTGELFF. Looking up the rest from reference TRBV5-1 and TRBJ2-2 gives the full variable domain: KAGVTQTPRYLIKTRGQQVTLSCSPISGHRSVSWYQQTPGQGLQFLFEYFSETQRNKGNFPGRFSGRQFSNSRSEMNVSTLELGDSALYLCASSLDRAGGNTGELFFGEGSRLTVL.

The chain combines TRBV14 with TRBJ2-1; TRBD1 agrees at 9 bases. The V gene end was trimmed by 4 bases and the J gene end by 3 bases; junction bases not matched to a gene: 7. Germline V CDR1 and CDR2: SGHDN, FVKESK. The CDR3 spans 16 residues. The CDR3 loop is CASSLQGALGYNEQFF. The DNA of the CDR3 is TGTGCCAGCAGCCTACAGGGGGCGTTGGGCTACAATGAGCAGTTCTTC. The variable domain in full, completed from reference TRBV14 and TRBJ2-1, reads EAGVTQFPSHSVIEKGQTVTLRCDPISGHDNLYWYRRVMGKEIKFLLHFVKESKQDESGMPNNRFLAERTGGTYSTLKVQPAELEDSGVYFCASSLQGALGYNEQFFGPGTRLTVL.

V gene TRBV7-9 combines with J gene TRBJ1-1, with D unresolved. Germline CDR1 SEHNR, CDR2 FQNEAQ (reference sequence). The CDR3 sequence is 12 residues long. V was trimmed by 1 base and J by 7 bases, leaving 7 bases between them. CDR3 amino acids: CASSLVGSEAFF. The CDR3 DNA follows: TGTGCCAGCAGCTTAGTGGGGAGTGAAGCTTTCTTT.

V is TRBV5-1 and J is TRBJ2-1; 10 positions agree with TRBD1. J gave up 1 base and V 5 bases, and 6 bases lay outside the gene matches. The CDR3 consists of 16 residues. Per germline, CDR1 SGHRS and CDR2 YFSETQ. In DNA form, the CDR3 reads TGCGCCAGCAGGGGACAGGGGTCCTCTTCCTACAATGAGCAGTTCTTC. It is translated as CASRGQGSSSYNEQFF. The full variable domain, its missing parts supplied by reference TRBV5-1 and TRBJ2-1, is KAGVTQTPRYLIKTRGQQVTLSCSPISGHRSVSWYQQTPGQGLQFLFEYFSETQRNKGNFPGRFSGRQFSNSRSEMNVSTLELGDSALYLCASRGQGSSSYNEQFFGPGTRLTVL.

The rearrangement joins TRBV30 to TRBJ1-1; D is ambiguous. V shed 1 base and J shed 0 bases, with 9 bases lying between them. Germline values: CDR1 GTSNPN, CDR2 SVGIG (reference sequence). CDR3 length: 14 amino acids. CDR3 residues: CAWSGDNMNTEAFF. CDR3 coding DNA: TGTGCCTGGAGTGGAGACAACATGAACACTGAAGCTTTCTTT.

CDR3 in DNA: TGTGCCTGGAGTTCAGGGATAGGTTCACCCCTCCACTTT. It encodes CAWSSGIGSPLHF. The rearrangement joins TRBV30 to TRBJ1-6, with D perhaps TRBD1 (5 bases). Trimming removed 2 bases at V and 9 bases at J, with 11 bases between. This CDR3 region has 13 residues. Germline V gene sequence: CDR1 GTSNPN, CDR2 SVGIG (reference sequence).

This clone was detected a few times. The rearrangement joins TRBV2 to TRBJ1-5, with 7 bases lining up with TRBD1. V was pared by 8 bases and J by 1 base, with 8 bases of the junction left unmatched. The CDR3 is made up of 15 amino acids. CDR1 and CDR2 from the germline V gene are SNHLY and FYNNEI. CDR3 protein: CASGKGAASNQPQHF. The CDR3 DNA reads as TGTGCCAGCGGGAAGGGGGCCGCGAGCAATCAGCCCCAGCATTTT.

This clone was counted between two and nine times. The chain links TRBV6-5 to TRBJ2-7; D may be TRBD2 (5 bases). Germline V gives CDR1 MNHEY, CDR2 SVGAGI. The CDR3 extends over 15 amino acids. Trimming shortened V by 4 bases and J by 0 bases, and 13 bases separated the two germline ends. Here the CDR3 DNA reads TGTGCCAGCAGTTCTACTAGGACCAGCTCCTACGAGCAGTACTTC. This gives the protein CASSSTRTSSYEQYF.

The V and J genes are TRBV5-4 and TRBJ1-2; D is possibly TRBD1 (5 bases). This CDR3 spans 12 amino acids. Germline-derived CDR1 and CDR2 are SGHNT and YYREEE (reference sequence). V lost 3 bases to trimming and J lost 7 bases, with 10 bases between them. The CDR3 loop is CASSSVGGGYTF. In DNA, the CDR3 is TGTGCCAGCAGCTCGGTCGGGGGTGGCTACACCTTC.

This chain uses TRBV5-1 with TRBJ2-1; D is perhaps TRBD2 (6 bases). Trimming left V 0 bases short and J 10 bases short, with 14 bases between. CDR1 is SGHRS and CDR2 is YFSETQ in the germline V gene. This CDR3 has 14 residues. The DNA of the CDR3 is TGCGCCAGCAGCTTGGGGCCTAGCGCAGGGGAGCAGTTCTTC. Amino acids: CASSLGPSAGEQFF.

This clone occurred once. An end of the junction differs from the germline gene, which may be a read error. The chain links TRBV5-4 to TRBJ2-6, with D possibly matching TRBD1 (5 bases). CDR1 SGHNT and CDR2 YYREEE come from the germline V gene (reference sequence). The CDR3 is 15 residues long. The CDR3, as DNA: TGTGCCAGCAGCTTGGACGGGTCTGGGGCCAACGTCCTAACTTTC. Translation: CASSLDGSGANVLTF.

This clone was detected a few times. The chain has TRBV27 and TRBJ1-2; possibly TRBD1 for D (6 bases). Germline V gene sequence: CDR1 MNHEY, CDR2 SMNVEV (reference sequence). This CDR3 contains 16 residues. V gave up 0 bases and J gave up 8 bases, with 19 bases separating them. The CDR3: CASSLSGGTGIEGYTF. CDR3 in DNA: TGTGCCAGCAGTTTATCGGGTGGAACAGGGATCGAGGGCTACACCTTC.

The gene calls are TRBV6-1 and TRBJ2-2; D might be TRBD1 (6 bases). The V end was cut by 2 bases, the J end by 8 bases, with 18 bases between. Germline CDR1 reads MNHNS; CDR2 reads SASEGT. This CDR3 region has 16 residues. CDR3 sequence reads: CASSETPTGIGGELFF. The CDR3 DNA follows: TGTGCCAGCAGTGAAACCCCCACAGGGATTGGGGGGGAGCTGTTTTTT.

This chain joins TRBV6-5 and TRBJ2-2, with a weak D call TRBD1 (5 bases). The CDR3 extends over 14 amino acids. The V gene lost 6 bases and the J gene lost 4 bases, with 12 bases spanning the gap. Germline CDR1 MNHEY, CDR2 SVGAGI. The CDR3 protein is CASSQGVPTGELFF. CDR3 nucleotide sequence: TGTGCCAGCAGCCAAGGGGTTCCCACCGGGGAGCTGTTTTTT.

The chain links TRBV28 to TRBJ1-5; D may be TRBD1 (6 bases). The CDR3 extends over 17 amino acids. CDR1 MDHEN and CDR2 SYDVKM come from the germline V gene. V was cut by 4 bases and J by 0 bases, with 16 bases left in between. As DNA, the CDR3 is TGTGCCAGCAGTTCCCACGTGGGGGCCCATAGCAATCAGCCCCAGCATTTT. It is translated as CASSSHVGAHSNQPQHF.

This clone was seen only once. The junction and the germline gene differ at one end; a read error may be behind it. This chain uses TRBV7-2 with TRBJ2-7; 9 positions agree with TRBD2. The CDR3 sequence is 16 residues long. CDR1 SGHTA and CDR2 FQGNSA come from the germline V gene. The chain's CDR3 is CASSLSKAGGISEQCF. The DNA of the CDR3 is TGTGCCAGCAGCTTAAGCAAAGCGGGGGGTATCTCCGAGCAGTGCTTC.

The chain carries TRBV6-5 and TRBJ1-1; D is ambiguous. The germline V gene has CDR1 MNHEY and CDR2 SVGAGI. The CDR3 length is 11 residues. Between the trimmed V and J ends, which lost 7 bases and 3 bases, there was a span of 6 bases. The CDR3 nucleotides read TGTGCCAGCATGAGGTACACTGAAGCTTTCTTT. Encoded protein: CASMRYTEAFF.

The sample holds a few counts of this clone. The J gene is TRBJ2-2, the V gene TRBV7-3; 8 bases are a match to TRBD2. CDR1 is SGHTA and CDR2 is FQGTGA in the germline V gene. CDR3 size: 18 residues. V shed 5 bases, J shed 1 base, and the junction held 12 bases outside the gene matches. The CDR3 region is CASSPRGRGDLNTGELFF. CDR3 nucleotides: TGTGCCAGCAGCCCACGGGGGCGGGGGGATTTGAACACCGGGGAGCTGTTTTTT.

This clone was seen a handful of times. This rearrangement joins TRBV6-1 to TRBJ1-1; D uncertain. The CDR3 runs 13 residues. Germline CDR1 MNHNS, CDR2 SASEGT. The ends were cut back, 6 bases at V and 11 bases at J, with 19 bases in the middle. The CDR3: CASSPDMSARAFF. The CDR3 DNA reads TGTGCCAGCAGCCCTGACATGTCAGCTCGGGCTTTCTTT.

The CDR3 region is CASSPGLAGATDTQYF. CDR3 bases: TGTGCCAGCAGCCCGGGACTAGCGGGAGCCACAGATACGCAGTATTTT. J is TRBJ2-3 and V is TRBV7-9, with 14 positions matching TRBD2. Germline V gives CDR1 SEHNR, CDR2 FQNEAQ (reference sequence). The V segment lost 5 bases and the J segment 2 bases; nucleotides outside the gene matches: 3. The CDR3 sequence is 16 residues long.

The chain joins TRBV19 to TRBJ2-1, with 9 bases matching TRBD1. V shed 4 bases, J shed 4 bases, and the junction held 8 bases outside the gene matches. The CDR3 loop spans 16 amino acids. Looked up from germline, CDR1 is LNHDA and CDR2 is SQIVND (reference sequence). CDR3: CASSRQGVQGYNEQFF. The CDR3 bases are TGTGCCAGTAGTAGACAGGGGGTCCAGGGTTACAATGAGCAGTTCTTC. The variable domain in full, with the rest retrieved from reference TRBV19 and TRBJ2-1, is DGGITQSPKYLFRKEGQNVTLSCEQNLNHDAMYWYRQDPGQGLRLIYYSQIVNDFQKGDIAEGYSVSREKKESFPLTVTSAQKNPTAFYLCASSRQGVQGYNEQFFGPGTRLTVL.

This chain links TRBV10-3 with TRBJ2-1; 11 bases are shared with TRBD2. V dropped 2 bases and J dropped 3; count of bases not matched to a gene: 9. CDR3 length: 18 amino acids. Germline V gene lookup returns CDR1 ENHRY and CDR2 SYGVKD. CDR3 sequence: CAISEPPLAGGFYNEQFF. The CDR3 nucleotides are TGTGCCATCAGTGAGCCTCCTCTAGCGGGGGGCTTCTACAATGAGCAGTTCTTC.

The J gene is TRBJ1-4, the V gene TRBV30; 9 bases are shared with TRBD1. The germline gives CDR1 GTSNPN, CDR2 SVGIG (reference sequence). CDR3 length equals 16 residues. J gave up 7 bases and V 0 bases, and 9 bases lay outside the gene matches. CDR3 in DNA: TGTGCCTGGAGTGTATCCGGGACAGGGACCCCTGAAAAACTGTTTTTT. Translated, it gives CAWSVSGTGTPEKLFF.

In its sample, this clone was seen once. J is TRBJ1-2 and V is TRBV5-5; no reliable D call. Germline-derived CDR1 and CDR2 are SGHKS and YYEKEE (reference sequence). Trimming cost V 0 bases and J 3 bases, with 9 bases left between them. This CDR3 comprises 14 residues. In DNA, the CDR3 is TGTGCCAGCAGCTTGGTCGAGTTCGACTATGGCTACACCTTC. Translated: CASSLVEFDYGYTF.

This chain links TRBV18 with TRBJ1-4; no reliable D call. Germline CDR1 reads KGHSH; CDR2 reads LQKENI. The CDR3 contains 15 residues. Trimming removed 1 base at V and 0 bases at J, with 6 bases between. CDR3 nucleotides: TGTGCCAGCTCACCACGCGGGGCAACTAATGAAAAACTGTTTTTT. This encodes CASSPRGATNEKLFF.

The chain combines TRBV30 with TRBJ2-7, with D hard to call. This CDR3 is 12 amino acids long. V shed 4 bases and J shed 3 bases, with 10 bases lying between them. Per germline, CDR1 GTSNPN and CDR2 SVGIG (reference sequence). CDR3 nucleotide sequence: TGTGCCTGGAAGGAGACGGACTACGAGCAGTACTTC. Translating it yields CAWKETDYEQYF. The full variable domain, rest sourced from reference TRBV30 and TRBJ2-7, is SQTIHQWPATLVQPVGSPLSLECTVEGTSNPNLYWYRQAAGRGLQLLFYSVGIGQISSEVPQNLSASRPQDRQFILSSKKLLLSDSGFYLCAWKETDYEQYFGPGTRLTVT.